Listed below are T cell receptor beta chains from one sample, sequenced in a study of blood T cell repertoires in COVID-19. The data were produced by immunoSEQ multiplex PCR, yet TCRdb's version contains in-frame clones alone and is incomplete. The repertoire has around 140,000 clones, 80% to 90% of them found once; the top ten carry less than 5.5%. Sequencing was carried out using PBMCs or T cells enriched from blood (not recorded which). Every receptor here comes from a man aged 45-65 years who had recovered from COVID-19. The CDR3 runs from the conserved cysteine through the conserved F or W. A D gene is named only where the DNA matches it firmly. Rows give clone size only sometimes, using once, few, many, or a class for an expanded clone.

TRBJ1-2 | TRBV28 | - | TRBD1 | TGTGCCAGCAGCCTCTTAACCGGGACAGGGCTTAAGGATGGCTACACCTTC | CASSLLTGTGLKDGYTF
TRBJ1-5 | TRBV5-6 | - | - | TGTGCCAGCAGCTTGGGACAGCGGGCGGGGCCCCAGCATTTT | CASSLGQRAGPQHF
TRBJ2-1 | TRBV28 | - | - | TGTGCCAGCAGTTTGGTGGCCAATGAGCAGTTCTTC | CASSLVANEQFF
TRBJ1-6 | TRBV28 | - | - | TGTGCCAGCAGTGCCCCCGGGACTGCATATAATTCACCCCTCCACTTT | CASSAPGTAYNSPLHF
TRBJ1-2 | TRBV11-2 | - | - | TGTGCCAGCAGCTTATTATCGAGGGGCGGGATATATGGCTACACCTTC | CASSLLSRGGIYGYTF
TRBJ2-3 | TRBV4-3 | - | - | TGCGCCAGCAGCCAAGCGCGGTCAGGGGCAACAGATACGCAGTATTTT | CASSQARSGATDTQYF
TRBJ2-1 | TRBV7-9 | - | - | TGTGCCAGCACTCGAGACGGCCCCCGGAGGGAACATTACAATGAGCAGTTCTTC | CASTRDGPRREHYNEQFF
TRBJ2-7 | TRBV14 | - | TRBD2 | TGTGCCAGCAGCCAAGAACCAAAGGGACTAGGAGTCTACGAGCAGTACTTC | CASSQEPKGLGVYEQYF
TRBJ1-3 | TRBV28 | - | - | TGTGCCAGCAGTCTACCGTGGGGAAACACCATATATTTT | CASSLPWGNTIYF
TRBJ2-2 | TRBV19 | - | TRBD1 | TGTGCCAGTAGTTTGACAGGGACCGGGGAGCTGTTTTTT | CASSLTGTGELFF
TRBJ2-1 | TRBV6-2/TRBV6-3 | - | - | TGTGCCAGCAGTTACTCAAAACTAACTTTGGATGAGCAGTTCTTC | CASSYSKLTLDEQFF
TRBJ2-3 | TRBV24-1 | - | TRBD1 | TGTGCCACCAGCAATCGACAGGGGGTCACAGATACGCAGTATTTT | CATSNRQGVTDTQYF
TRBJ1-1 | TRBV19 | once | TRBD1 | TGTGCCAGCAACGGACAGGGGGTGGCCGAAGCTTTCTTT | CASNGQGVAEAFF
TRBJ2-3 | TRBV15 | - | TRBD2 | TGTGCCACCAGCAGAGGGGAGGGCCGCGCTGGGTATTTT | CATSRGEGRAGYF
TRBJ1-1 | TRBV20-1 | - | - | TGCAGTGCTAGTAGAGTTGCTGAAGCTTTCTTT | CSASRVAEAFF
TRBJ1-1 | TRBV24-1 | - | - | TGTGCCACCAGTGATGCCCGAACAGGAAACACTGAAGCTTTCTTT | CATSDARTGNTEAFF
TRBJ2-7 | TRBV7-9 | - | - | TGTGCCAGCACCCCACCCGGCGGGGGCGACGAGCAGTACTTC | CASTPPGGGDEQYF
TRBJ2-1 | TRBV7-9 | - | TRBD1 | TGTGCCAGCAGCGCGCTGTGGACAGGCTCCTACAATGAGCAGTTCTTC | CASSALWTGSYNEQFF
TRBJ2-2 | TRBV2 | - | - | TGTGCCAGCAGTGTTGGACTAACGAACACCGGGGAGCTGTTTTTT | CASSVGLTNTGELFF
TRBJ2-6 | TRBV10-1 | - | TRBD1 | TGCGCCAGCAGTTCCGGGACAGGCGTCGCTGGGGCCAACGTCCTGACTTTC | CASSSGTGVAGANVLTF
TRBJ2-2 | TRBV24-1 | - | - | TGTGCCACCAGTGAGGAGGGAATTGGGGAGCTGTTTTTT | CATSEEGIGELFF
TRBJ2-3 | TRBV2 | - | - | TGTGCCAGCAGACTTACTAGTTCGGGCGTTACAGATACGCAGTATTTT | CASRLTSSGVTDTQYF
TRBJ2-7 | TRBV7-9 | - | TRBD2 | TGTGCCAGCAGCTTGACTAGCGGGAGCACCCACGAGCAGTACTTC | CASSLTSGSTHEQYF
TRBJ1-3 | TRBV7-8 | - | - | TGTGCCAGCAGCTGGAGCCCTGGAAACACCATATATTTT | CASSWSPGNTIYF
TRBJ1-3 | TRBV24-1 | - | - | TGTGCCACCAGTGATTTCCCGCCGGGATTGGCAGAGGAGGGTGGAGGAAACACCATATATTTT | CATSDFPPGLAEEGGGNTIYF
TRBJ1-2 | TRBV24-1 | - | - | TGTGCCACCAGTGACGGGGGGCGCGCGGAATATGGCTACACCTTC | CATSDGGRAEYGYTF
TRBJ1-1 | TRBV18 | - | - | TGTGCCAGCTCACCACCGTCCATTGAAGCTTTCTTT | CASSPPSIEAFF
TRBJ1-3 | TRBV7-2 | once | - | TGTGCCAGCAGCCCGCAAGGACAGAGCTCTGGAAACACCATATATTTT | CASSPQGQSSGNTIYF
TRBJ2-1 | TRBV7-9 | - | - | TGTGCCAGCAGCTCCGGTACGGGATTCCAGACTACTCCGGGCAATGAGCAGTTCTTC | CASSSGTGFQTTPGNEQFF
TRBJ1-4 | TRBV7-9 | - | TRBD1 | TGTGCCAGCAGCCTAATGGGACAGCGAGGGGAAAAACTGTTTTTT | CASSLMGQRGEKLFF
TRBJ2-4 | TRBV7-3 | - | - | TGTGCCAGCAGCTTAACAGGGGGCAAAAACATTCAGTACTTC | CASSLTGGKNIQYF
TRBJ2-5 | TRBV5-1 | - | TRBD1 | TGCGCCAGCAGTCGGACAGGGAGTTACCAAGAGACCCAGTACTTC | CASSRTGSYQETQYF
TRBJ1-5 | TRBV6-2/TRBV6-3 | - | - | TGTGCCAGCAGCCTGGAAGCGGGTCAGCCCCAGCATTTT | CASSLEAGQPQHF
TRBJ1-1 | TRBV28 | - | - | TGTGCCAGCAGTTTACGGGGGGACACTGAAGCTTTCTTT | CASSLRGDTEAFF
TRBJ2-3 | TRBV9 | - | TRBD2 | TGTGCCAGCAGCGCCCTCGGGGGGGGCCTTAGCACAGATACGCAGTATTTT | CASSALGGGLSTDTQYF
TRBJ1-2 | TRBV18 | - | - | TGTGCCAGCTCACCCGATAGTAACTATGGCTACACCTTC | CASSPDSNYGYTF
TRBJ1-1 | TRBV7-6 | - | TRBD1 | TGTGCCAGCAGCTGGGACAGTAACACTGAAGCTTTCTTT | CASSWDSNTEAFF
TRBJ2-3 | TRBV18 | - | TRBD2 | TGTGCCAGCTCCCAAACTAGCGGAACAGATACGCAGTATTTT | CASSQTSGTDTQYF
TRBJ1-2 | TRBV7-2 | - | - | TGTGCCAGCAGCCTAACGCTCACCTATGGCTACACCTTC | CASSLTLTYGYTF
TRBJ2-3 | TRBV9 | - | TRBD2 | TGTGCCAGCAGCGTAGGGTCTAGCGGGGCTAACACAGATACGCAGTATTTT | CASSVGSSGANTDTQYF
TRBJ2-2 | TRBV18 | - | - | TGTGCCAGCTCACTCGGACAGACCGGGGAGCTGTTTTTT | CASSLGQTGELFF
TRBJ1-4 | TRBV7-9 | - | - | TGTGCCAGCAGCTTAGGGGCTGGGGGCGGTGAAAAACTGTTTTTT | CASSLGAGGGEKLFF
TRBJ2-2 | TRBV6-2/TRBV6-3 | - | TRBD1 | TGTGCCAGCAGTAAGGGACAGAGAAACACCGGGGAGCTGTTTTTT | CASSKGQRNTGELFF